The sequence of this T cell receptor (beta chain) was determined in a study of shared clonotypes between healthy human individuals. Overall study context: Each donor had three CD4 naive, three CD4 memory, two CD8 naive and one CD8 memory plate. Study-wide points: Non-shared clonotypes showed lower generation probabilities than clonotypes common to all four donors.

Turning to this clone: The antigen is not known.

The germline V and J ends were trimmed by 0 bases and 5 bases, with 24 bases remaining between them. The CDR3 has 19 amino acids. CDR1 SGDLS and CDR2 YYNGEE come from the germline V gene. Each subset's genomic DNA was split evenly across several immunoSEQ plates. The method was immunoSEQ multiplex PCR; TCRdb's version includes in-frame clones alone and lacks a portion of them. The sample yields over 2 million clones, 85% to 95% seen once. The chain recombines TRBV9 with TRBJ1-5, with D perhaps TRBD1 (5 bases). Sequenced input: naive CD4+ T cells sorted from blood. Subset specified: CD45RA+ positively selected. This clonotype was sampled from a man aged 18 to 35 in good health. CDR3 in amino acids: CASSVVYRRGLDGDQPQHF. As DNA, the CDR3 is TGTGCCAGCAGCGTAGTGTACAGAAGGGGACTTGATGGGGATCAGCCCCAGCATTTT.